This TCR beta chain is drawn from a study of T cells after yellow fever vaccination. Study as a whole: Some fractions had low cell numbers, and these were prepared with SMART-Seq v4 Ultra Low Input.

Germline assignment: CDR1 SEHNR and CDR2 FQNEAQ (reference sequence). Between the trimmed V and J ends, which lost 2 bases and 7 bases, there was a span of 18 bases. The CDR3 covers 16 residues. 5'RACE template switching generated TCR cDNA, adding a universal primer site and UMIs. TCRdb redid the calling of the 5' RACE reads with MiXCR, one entry per CDR3 protein. The table shows approximately 300,000 distinct CDR3 sequences, with over 8.5% occurring only once. This clonotype was detected a few times. This TCR derives from a man aged 18 to 29 who received the YFV17D yellow fever vaccine. The sequences come from CD4+ T cells sorted from PBMCs, collected 45 days after the yellow fever booster vaccination. V gene TRBV7-9 combines with J gene TRBJ2-1; D unresolved. The CDR3 nucleotides read TGTGCCAGCAGCTTAAGTGCTCGGGCCCCTCGGAATGAGCAGTTCTTC. Translating gives CASSLSARAPRNEQFF.